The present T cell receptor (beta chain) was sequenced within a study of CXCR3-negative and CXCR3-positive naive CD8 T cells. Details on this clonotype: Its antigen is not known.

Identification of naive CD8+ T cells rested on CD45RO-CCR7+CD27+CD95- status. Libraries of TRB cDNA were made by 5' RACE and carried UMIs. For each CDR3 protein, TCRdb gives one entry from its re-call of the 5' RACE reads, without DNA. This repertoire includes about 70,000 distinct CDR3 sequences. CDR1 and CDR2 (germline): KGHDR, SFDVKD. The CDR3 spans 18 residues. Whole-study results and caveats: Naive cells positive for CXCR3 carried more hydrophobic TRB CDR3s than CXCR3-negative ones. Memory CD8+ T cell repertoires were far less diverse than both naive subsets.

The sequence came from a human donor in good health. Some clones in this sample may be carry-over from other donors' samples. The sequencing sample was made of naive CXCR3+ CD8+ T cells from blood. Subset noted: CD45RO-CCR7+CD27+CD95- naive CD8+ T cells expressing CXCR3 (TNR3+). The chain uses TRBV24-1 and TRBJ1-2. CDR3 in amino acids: CATSDSGPTHHYNYGYTF.